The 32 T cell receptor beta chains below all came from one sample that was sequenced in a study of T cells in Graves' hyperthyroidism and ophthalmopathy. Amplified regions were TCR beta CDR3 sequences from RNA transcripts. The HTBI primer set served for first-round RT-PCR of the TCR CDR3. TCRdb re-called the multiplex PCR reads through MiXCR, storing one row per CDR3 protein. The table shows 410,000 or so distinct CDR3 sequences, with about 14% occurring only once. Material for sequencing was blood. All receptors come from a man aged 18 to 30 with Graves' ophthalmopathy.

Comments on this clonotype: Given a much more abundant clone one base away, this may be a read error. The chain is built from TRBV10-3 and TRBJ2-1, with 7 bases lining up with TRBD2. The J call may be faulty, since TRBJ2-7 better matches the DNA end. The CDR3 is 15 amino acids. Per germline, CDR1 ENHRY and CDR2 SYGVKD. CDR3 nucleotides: TGTGCCATCAGTGGGGGACTACCAAACTACAATGAGCAGTACTTC. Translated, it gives CAISGGLPNYNEQYF.

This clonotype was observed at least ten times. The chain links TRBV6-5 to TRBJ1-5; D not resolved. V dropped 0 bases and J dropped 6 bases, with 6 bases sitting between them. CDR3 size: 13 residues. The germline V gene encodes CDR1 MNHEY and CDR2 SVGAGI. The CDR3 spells CASSYSTGQPQHF. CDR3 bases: TGTGCCAGCAGTTACTCGACCGGTCAGCCCCAGCATTTT.

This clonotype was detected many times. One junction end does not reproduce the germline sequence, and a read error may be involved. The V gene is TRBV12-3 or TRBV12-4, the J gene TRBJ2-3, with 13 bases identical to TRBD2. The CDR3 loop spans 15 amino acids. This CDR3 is CASSSGLAGLDTQYF. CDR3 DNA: TGCGCCAGCAGTTCGGGACTAGCGGGGTTAGATACGCAGTATTTT.

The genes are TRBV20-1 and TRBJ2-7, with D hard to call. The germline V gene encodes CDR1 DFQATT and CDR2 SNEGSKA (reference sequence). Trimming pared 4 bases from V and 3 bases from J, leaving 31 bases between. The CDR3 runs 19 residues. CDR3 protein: CSAKRTPGTGPHPIYEQYF. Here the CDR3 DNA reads TGCAGTGCTAAGAGAACCCCGGGCACTGGGCCACACCCGATCTACGAGCAGTACTTC.

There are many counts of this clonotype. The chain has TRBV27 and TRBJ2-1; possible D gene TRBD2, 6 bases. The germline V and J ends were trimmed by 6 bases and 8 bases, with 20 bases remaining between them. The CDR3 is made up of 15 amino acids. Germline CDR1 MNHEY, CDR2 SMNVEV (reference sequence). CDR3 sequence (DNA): TGTGCCAGCAGCCTGGGGGGACTGTCCAGCTATGAGCAGTTCTTC. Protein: CASSLGGLSSYEQFF.

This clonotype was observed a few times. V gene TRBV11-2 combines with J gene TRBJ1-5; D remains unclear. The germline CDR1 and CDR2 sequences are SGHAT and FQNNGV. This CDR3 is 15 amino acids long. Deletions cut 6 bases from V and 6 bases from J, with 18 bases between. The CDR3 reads CASSPSVGMGQPQHF. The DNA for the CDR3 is TGTGCCAGCAGTCCAAGCGTAGGTATGGGTCAGCCCCAGCATTTT.

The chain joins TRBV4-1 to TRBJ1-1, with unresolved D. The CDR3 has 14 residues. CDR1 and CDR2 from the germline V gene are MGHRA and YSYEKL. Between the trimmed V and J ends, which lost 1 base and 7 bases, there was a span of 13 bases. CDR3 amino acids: CASSQGYLGVEAFF. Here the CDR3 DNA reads TGCGCCAGCAGCCAAGGTTATCTTGGGGTTGAAGCTTTCTTT.

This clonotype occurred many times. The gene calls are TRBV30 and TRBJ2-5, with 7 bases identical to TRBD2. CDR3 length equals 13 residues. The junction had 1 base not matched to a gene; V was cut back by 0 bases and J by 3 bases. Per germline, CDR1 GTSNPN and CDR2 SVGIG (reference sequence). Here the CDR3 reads CAWSVLAEETQYF. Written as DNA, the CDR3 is TGTGCCTGGAGTGTTCTAGCGGAAGAGACCCAGTACTTC.

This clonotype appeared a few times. The chain's CDR3 is CASSPSSGYYNEQFF. In DNA form, the CDR3 reads TGTGCCAGCTCACCTTCTAGCGGGTACTACAATGAGCAGTTCTTC. The chain couples TRBV18 to TRBJ2-1, with TRBD2 identical over 8 bases. Germline-derived CDR1 and CDR2 are KGHSH and LQKENI. The CDR3 runs 15 residues. Trimming cost V 3 bases and J 3 bases; bases outside gene matches: 4. The full variable domain, its missing parts supplied by reference TRBV18 and TRBJ2-1, is NAGVMQNPRHLVRRRGQEARLRCSPMKGHSHVYWYRQLPEEGLKFMVYLQKENIIDESGMPKERFSAEFPKEGPSILRIQQVVRGDSAAYFCASSPSSGYYNEQFFGPGTRLTVL.

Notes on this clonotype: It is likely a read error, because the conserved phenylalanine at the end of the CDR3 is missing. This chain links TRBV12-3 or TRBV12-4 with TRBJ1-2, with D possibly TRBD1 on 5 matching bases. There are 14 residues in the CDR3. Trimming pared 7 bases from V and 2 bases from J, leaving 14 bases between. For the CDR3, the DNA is TGTGCCAGCACTGGACACGAAGCAAACTATGGCTACACCCTC. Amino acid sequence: CASTGHEANYGYTL.

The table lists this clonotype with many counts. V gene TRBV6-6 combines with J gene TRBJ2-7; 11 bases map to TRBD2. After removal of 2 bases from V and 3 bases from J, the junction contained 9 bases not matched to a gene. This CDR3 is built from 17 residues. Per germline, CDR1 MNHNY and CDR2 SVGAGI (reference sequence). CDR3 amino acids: CASSYRLAGGPHYEQYF. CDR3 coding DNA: TGTGCCAGCAGTTACAGGCTAGCGGGAGGACCCCACTACGAGCAGTACTTC.

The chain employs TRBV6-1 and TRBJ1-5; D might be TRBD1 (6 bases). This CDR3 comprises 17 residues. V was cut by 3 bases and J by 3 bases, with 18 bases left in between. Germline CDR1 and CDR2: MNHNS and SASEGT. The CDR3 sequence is CASSDPDSIGHNQPQHF. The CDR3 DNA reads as TGTGCCAGCAGTGACCCGGACAGCATCGGGCACAATCAGCCCCAGCATTTT.

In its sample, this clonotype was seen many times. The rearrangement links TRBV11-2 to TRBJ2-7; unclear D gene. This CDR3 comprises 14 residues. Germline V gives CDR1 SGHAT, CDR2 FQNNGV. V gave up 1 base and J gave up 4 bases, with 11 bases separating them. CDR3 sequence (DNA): TGTGCCAGCAGCTTAGCCCGGACGGGTTACGAGCAGTACTTC. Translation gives CASSLARTGYEQYF.

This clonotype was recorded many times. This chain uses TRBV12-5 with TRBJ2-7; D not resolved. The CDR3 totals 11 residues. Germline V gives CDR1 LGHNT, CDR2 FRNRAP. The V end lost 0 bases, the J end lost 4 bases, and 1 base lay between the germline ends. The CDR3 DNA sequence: TGTGCTAGTGGTTTGGTGTACGAGCAGTACTTC. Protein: CASGLVYEQYF.

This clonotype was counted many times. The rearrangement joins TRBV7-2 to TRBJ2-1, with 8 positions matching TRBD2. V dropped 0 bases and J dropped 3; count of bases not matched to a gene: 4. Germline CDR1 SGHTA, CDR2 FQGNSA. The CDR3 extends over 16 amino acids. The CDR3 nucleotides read TGTGCCAGCAGCTTAGCCGGGGGGGGTTTCTACAATGAGCAGTTCTTC. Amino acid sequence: CASSLAGGGFYNEQFF. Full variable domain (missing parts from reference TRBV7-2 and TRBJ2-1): GAGVSQSPSNKVTEKGKDVELRCDPISGHTALYWYRQSLGQGLEFLIYFQGNSAPDKSGLPSDRFSAERTGGSVSTLTIQRTQQEDSAVYLCASSLAGGGFYNEQFFGPGTRLTVL.

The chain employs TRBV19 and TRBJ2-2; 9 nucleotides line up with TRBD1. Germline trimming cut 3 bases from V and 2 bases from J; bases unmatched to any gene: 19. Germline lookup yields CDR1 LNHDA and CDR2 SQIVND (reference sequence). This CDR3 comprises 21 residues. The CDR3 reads CASSMPWATLPGQGNTGELFF. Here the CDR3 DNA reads TGTGCCAGTAGTATGCCTTGGGCCACCTTACCGGGACAGGGCAACACCGGGGAGCTGTTTTTT.

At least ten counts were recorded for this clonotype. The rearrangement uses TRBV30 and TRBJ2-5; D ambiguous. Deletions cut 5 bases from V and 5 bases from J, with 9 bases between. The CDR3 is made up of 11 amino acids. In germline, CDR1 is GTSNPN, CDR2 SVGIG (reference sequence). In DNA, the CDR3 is TGTGCCTGGGGGCTAGACGAGACCCAGTACTTC. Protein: CAWGLDETQYF.

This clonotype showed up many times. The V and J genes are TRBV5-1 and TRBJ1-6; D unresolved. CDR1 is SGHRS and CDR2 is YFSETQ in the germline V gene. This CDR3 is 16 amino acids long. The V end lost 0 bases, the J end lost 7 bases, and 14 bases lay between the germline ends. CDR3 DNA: TGCGCCAGCAGCTTGGCATCCGGTCTCGCCAATTCACCCCTCCACTTT. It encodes CASSLASGLANSPLHF.

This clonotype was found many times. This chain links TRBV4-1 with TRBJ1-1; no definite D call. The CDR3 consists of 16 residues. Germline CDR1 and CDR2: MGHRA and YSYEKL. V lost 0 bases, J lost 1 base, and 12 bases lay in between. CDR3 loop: CASSQDPPGWNTEAFF. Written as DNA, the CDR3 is TGCGCCAGCAGCCAAGACCCCCCAGGTTGGAACACTGAAGCTTTCTTT.

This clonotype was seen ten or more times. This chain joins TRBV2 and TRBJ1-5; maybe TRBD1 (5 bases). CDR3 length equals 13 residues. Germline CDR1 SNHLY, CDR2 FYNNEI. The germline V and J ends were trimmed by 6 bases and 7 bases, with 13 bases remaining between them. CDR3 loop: CASREDWGQPQHF. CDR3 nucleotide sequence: TGTGCCAGCAGGGAGGACTGGGGGCAGCCCCAGCATTTT. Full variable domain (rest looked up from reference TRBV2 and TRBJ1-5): EPEVTQTPSHQVTQMGQEVILRCVPISNHLYFYWYRQILGQKVEFLVSFYNNEISEKSEIFDDQFSVERPDGSNFTLKIRSTKLEDSAMYFCASREDWGQPQHFGDGTRLSIL.

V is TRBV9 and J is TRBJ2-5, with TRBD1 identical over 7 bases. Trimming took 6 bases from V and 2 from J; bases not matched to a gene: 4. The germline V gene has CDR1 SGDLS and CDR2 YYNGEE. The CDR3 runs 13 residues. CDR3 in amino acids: CASTGTAQETQYF. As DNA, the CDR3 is TGTGCCAGCACCGGGACAGCTCAAGAGACCCAGTACTTC.

The CDR3 nucleotides are TGTGCCAGCAGTTTTAACCGGGGCCACTACGAGCAGTACTTC. Translation gives CASSFNRGHYEQYF. The chain carries TRBV6-1 and TRBJ2-7; the D call may be TRBD1 or TRBD2 (5 bases each). CDR1 is MNHNS, CDR2 SASEGT, per germline. Trimming stripped 5 bases from V and 3 bases from J, with 14 bases between. The CDR3 runs 14 residues.

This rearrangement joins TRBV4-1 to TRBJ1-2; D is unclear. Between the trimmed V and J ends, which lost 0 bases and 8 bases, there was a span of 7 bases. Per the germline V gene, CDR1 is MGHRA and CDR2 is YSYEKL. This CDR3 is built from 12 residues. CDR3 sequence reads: CASSQDQWGYTF. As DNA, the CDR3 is TGCGCCAGCAGCCAAGATCAGTGGGGCTACACCTTC.

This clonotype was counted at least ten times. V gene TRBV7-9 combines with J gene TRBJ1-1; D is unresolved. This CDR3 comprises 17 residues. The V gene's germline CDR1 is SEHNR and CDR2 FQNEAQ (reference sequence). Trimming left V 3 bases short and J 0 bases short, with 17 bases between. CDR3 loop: CASSFRSVVSLNTEAFF. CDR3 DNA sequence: TGTGCCAGCAGCTTTCGTTCGGTAGTATCCTTGAACACTGAAGCTTTCTTT. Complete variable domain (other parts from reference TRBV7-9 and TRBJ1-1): DTGVSQNPRHKITKRGQNVTFRCDPISEHNRLYWYRQTLGQGPEFLTYFQNEAQLEKSRLLSDRFSAERPKGSFSTLEIQRTEQGDSAMYLCASSFRSVVSLNTEAFFGQGTRLTVV.

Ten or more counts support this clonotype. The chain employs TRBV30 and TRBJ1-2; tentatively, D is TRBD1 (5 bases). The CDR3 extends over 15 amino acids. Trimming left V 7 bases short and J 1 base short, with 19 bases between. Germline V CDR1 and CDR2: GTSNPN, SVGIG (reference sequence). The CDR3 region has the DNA TGTGCCTCTCCAAAAAGGCGGGGCCTTAACTATGGCTACACCTTC. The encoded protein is CASPKRRGLNYGYTF. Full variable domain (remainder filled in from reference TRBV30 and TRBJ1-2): SQTIHQWPATLVQPVGSPLSLECTVEGTSNPNLYWYRQAAGRGLQLLFYSVGIGQISSEVPQNLSASRPQDRQFILSSKKLLLSDSGFYLCASPKRRGLNYGYTFGSGTRLTVV.

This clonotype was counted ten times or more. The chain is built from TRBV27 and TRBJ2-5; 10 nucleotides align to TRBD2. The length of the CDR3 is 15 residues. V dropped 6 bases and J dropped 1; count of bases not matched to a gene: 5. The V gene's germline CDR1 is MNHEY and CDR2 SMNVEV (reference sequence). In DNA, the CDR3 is TGTGCCAGCAGCCTGACTAGCGGGTCCCAAGAGACCCAGTACTTC. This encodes CASSLTSGSQETQYF.

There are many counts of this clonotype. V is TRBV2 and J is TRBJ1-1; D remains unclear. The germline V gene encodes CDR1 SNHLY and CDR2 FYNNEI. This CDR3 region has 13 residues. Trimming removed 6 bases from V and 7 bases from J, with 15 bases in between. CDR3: CASRSEAQGEAFF. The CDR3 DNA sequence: TGTGCCAGCAGGTCCGAGGCCCAAGGTGAAGCTTTCTTT.

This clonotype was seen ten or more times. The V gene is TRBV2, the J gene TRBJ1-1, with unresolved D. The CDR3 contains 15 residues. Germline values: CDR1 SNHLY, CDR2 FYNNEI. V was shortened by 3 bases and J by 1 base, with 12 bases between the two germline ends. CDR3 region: CASSEPRGTNTEAFF. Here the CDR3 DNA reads TGTGCCAGCAGTGAGCCCCGGGGAACGAACACTGAAGCTTTCTTT.

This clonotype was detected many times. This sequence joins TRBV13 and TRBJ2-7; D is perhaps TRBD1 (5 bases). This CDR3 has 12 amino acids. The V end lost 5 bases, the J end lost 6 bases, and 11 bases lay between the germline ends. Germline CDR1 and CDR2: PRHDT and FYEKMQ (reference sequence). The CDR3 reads CASSPDRSEQYF. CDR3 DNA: TGTGCCAGCAGCCCAGACAGATCCGAGCAGTACTTC.

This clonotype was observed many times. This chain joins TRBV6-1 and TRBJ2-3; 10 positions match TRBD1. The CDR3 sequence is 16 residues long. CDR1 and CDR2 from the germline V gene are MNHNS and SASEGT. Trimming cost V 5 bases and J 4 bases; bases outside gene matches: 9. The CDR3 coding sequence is TGTGCCAGCAGTCGACGCCGGGACAGGGGATCAGATACGCAGTATTTT. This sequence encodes CASSRRRDRGSDTQYF.

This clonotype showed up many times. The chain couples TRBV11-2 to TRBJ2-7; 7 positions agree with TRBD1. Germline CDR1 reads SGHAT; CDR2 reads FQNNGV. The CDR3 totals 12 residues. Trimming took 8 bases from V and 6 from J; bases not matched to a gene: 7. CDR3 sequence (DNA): TGTGCCAGCGGGAAGGGGGCTGTCGAGCAGTACTTC. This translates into CASGKGAVEQYF.

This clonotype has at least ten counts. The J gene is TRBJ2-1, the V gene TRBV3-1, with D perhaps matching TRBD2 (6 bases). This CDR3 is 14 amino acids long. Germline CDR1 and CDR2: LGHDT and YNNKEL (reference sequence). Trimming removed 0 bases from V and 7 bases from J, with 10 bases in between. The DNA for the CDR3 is TGTGCCAGCAGCCAAGATCTCGGGGGAAATGAGCAGTTCTTC. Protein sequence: CASSQDLGGNEQFF.